A single sample is the source of the 4 T cell receptor beta chains below, sequenced in a study of blood T cell repertoires in COVID-19. The repertoire was sequenced with immunoSEQ multiplex PCR; TCRdb's copy has only in-frame clones and lacks some. The sample records about 84,000 clones, nearly 85% being singletons. Sequenced sample: peripheral blood. Source of these receptors: an elderly woman with acute or convalescent COVID-19.

The CDR3 spells CASSLRTAGGEQFF. CDR3 in DNA: TGTGCCAGCAGCCTACGGACCGCCGGGGGTGAGCAGTTCTTC. The rearrangement joins TRBV27 to TRBJ2-1, with D perhaps TRBD2 (6 bases). The CDR3 consists of 14 residues. Trimming stripped 6 bases from V and 9 bases from J, with 18 bases between. Germline loops: CDR1 MNHEY, CDR2 SMNVEV (reference sequence).

The chain has TRBV30 and TRBJ2-7; D not certain. This CDR3 has 13 residues. Germline V lookup: CDR1 GTSNPN, CDR2 SVGIG (reference sequence). Trimming took off 0 bases at V and 2 bases at J, with 8 bases between the two ends. In DNA form, the CDR3 reads TGTGCCTGGAGTGTTGCTAGACCCTACGAGCAGTACTTC. Its protein product is CAWSVARPYEQYF.

The V gene is TRBV3-1 (or the pseudogene TRBV3-2), the J gene TRBJ1-1, with a tentative D call TRBD1 (5 bases). Trimming left V 4 bases short and J 7 bases short, with 13 bases between. Germline CDR1 and CDR2: LGHDT and YNNKEL (reference sequence). This CDR3 spans 13 amino acids. The CDR3 sequence is CASSRTRGSEAFF. The CDR3 DNA reads TGTGCCAGCAGCCGGACTCGGGGGAGTGAAGCTTTCTTT.

This CDR3 is CASSPRQRYEQYF. The CDR3 DNA is TGTGCCAGCAGCCCGAGGCAGCGGTACGAGCAGTACTTC. The rearrangement uses TRBV5-6 and TRBJ2-7; D possibly corresponds to TRBD2 (5 bases). Germline values: CDR1 SGHDT, CDR2 YYEEEE. Trimming cost V 4 bases and J 4 bases, with 12 bases left between them. The CDR3 is made up of 13 amino acids.